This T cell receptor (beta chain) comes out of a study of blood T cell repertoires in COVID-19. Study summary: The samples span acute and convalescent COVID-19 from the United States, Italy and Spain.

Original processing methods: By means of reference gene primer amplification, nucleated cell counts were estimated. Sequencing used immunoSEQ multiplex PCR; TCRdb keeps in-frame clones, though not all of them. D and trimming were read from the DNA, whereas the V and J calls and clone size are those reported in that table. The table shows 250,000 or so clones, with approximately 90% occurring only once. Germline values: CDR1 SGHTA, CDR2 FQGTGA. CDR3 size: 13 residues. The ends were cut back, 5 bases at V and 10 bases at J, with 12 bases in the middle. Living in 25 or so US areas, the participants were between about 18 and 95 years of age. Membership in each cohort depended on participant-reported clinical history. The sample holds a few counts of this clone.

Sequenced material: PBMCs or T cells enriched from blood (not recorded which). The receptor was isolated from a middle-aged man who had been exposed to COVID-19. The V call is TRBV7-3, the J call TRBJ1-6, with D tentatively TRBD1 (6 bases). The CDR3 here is CASSPGVGSPLHF. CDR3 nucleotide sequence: TGTGCCAGCAGCCCAGGGGTTGGATCACCCCTCCACTTT.